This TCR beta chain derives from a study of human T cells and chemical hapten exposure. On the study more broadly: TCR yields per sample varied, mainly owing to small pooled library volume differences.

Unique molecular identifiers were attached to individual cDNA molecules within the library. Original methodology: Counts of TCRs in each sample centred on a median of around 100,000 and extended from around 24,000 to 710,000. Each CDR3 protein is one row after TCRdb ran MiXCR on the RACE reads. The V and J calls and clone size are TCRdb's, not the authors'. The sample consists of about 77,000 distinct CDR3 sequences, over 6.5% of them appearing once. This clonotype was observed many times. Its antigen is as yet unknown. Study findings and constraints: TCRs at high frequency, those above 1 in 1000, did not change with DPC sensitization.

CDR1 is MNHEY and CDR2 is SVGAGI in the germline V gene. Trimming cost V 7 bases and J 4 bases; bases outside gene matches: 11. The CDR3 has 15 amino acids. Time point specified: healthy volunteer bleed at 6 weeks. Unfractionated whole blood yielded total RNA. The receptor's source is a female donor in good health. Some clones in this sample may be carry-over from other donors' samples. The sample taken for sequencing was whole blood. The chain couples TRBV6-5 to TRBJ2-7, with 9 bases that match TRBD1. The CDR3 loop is CASKITGGSRYEQYF. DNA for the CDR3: TGTGCCAGCAAAATAACAGGGGGCTCCCGGTACGAGCAGTACTTC.